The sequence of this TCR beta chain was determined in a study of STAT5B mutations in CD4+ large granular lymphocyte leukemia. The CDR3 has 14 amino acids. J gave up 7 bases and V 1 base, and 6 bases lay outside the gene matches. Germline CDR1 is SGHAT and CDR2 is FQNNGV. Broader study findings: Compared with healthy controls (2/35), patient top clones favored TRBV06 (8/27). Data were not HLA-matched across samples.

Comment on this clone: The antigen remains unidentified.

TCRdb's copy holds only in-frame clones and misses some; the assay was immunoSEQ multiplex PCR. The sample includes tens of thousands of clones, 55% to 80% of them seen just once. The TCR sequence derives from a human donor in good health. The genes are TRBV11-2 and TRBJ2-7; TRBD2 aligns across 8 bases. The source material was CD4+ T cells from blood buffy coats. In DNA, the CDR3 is TGTGCCAGCAGCTTAGCAGGACTAGCAAGGGAGCAGTACTTC. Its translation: CASSLAGLAREQYF.